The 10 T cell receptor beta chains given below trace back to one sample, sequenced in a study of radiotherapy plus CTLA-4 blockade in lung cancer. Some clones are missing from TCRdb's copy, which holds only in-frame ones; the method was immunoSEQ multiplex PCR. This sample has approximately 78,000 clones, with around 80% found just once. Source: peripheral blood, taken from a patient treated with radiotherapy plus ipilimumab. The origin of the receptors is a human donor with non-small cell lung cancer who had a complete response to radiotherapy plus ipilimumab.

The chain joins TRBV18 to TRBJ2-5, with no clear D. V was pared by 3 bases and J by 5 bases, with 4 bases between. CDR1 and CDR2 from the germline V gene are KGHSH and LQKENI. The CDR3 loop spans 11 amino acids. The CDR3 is CASSPSETQYF. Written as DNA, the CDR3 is TGTGCCAGCTCACCCAGTGAGACCCAGTACTTC.

The CDR3 DNA sequence: TGTGCCAGCAGCGACGTCGCGGGCCCCTACAATGAGCAGTTCTTC. As protein: CASSDVAGPYNEQFF. The chain employs TRBV9 and TRBJ2-1; a possible D gene is TRBD2 (5 bases). The CDR3 is 15 amino acids. In germline, CDR1 is SGDLS, CDR2 YYNGEE. Between the trimmed V and J ends, which lost 3 bases and 2 bases, there was a span of 12 bases.

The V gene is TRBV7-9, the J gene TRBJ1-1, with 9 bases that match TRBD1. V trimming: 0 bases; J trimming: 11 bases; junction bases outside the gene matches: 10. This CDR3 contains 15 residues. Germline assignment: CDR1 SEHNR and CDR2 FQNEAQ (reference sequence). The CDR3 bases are TGTGCCAGCAGCTTAGCGCGCACAGGGGGCTCAGTGGCTTTCTTT. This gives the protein CASSLARTGGSVAFF. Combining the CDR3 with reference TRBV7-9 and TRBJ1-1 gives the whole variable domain DTGVSQNPRHKITKRGQNVTFRCDPISEHNRLYWYRQTLGQGPEFLTYFQNEAQLEKSRLLSDRFSAERPKGSFSTLEIQRTEQGDSAMYLCASSLARTGGSVAFFGQGTRLTVV.

DNA of the CDR3: TGTGCCAGCAGTGGGGGGACGGGGACAAGGTTAGCGGTC. Translation: CASSGGTGTRLAV. J is TRBJ2-7 and V is TRBV6-1, with D perhaps TRBD1 (6 bases). Germline V gives CDR1 MNHNS, CDR2 SASEGT. This CDR3 is 13 amino acids long.

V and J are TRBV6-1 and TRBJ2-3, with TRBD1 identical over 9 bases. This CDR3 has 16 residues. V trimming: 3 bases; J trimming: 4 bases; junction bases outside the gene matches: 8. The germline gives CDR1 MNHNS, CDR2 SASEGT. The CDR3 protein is CASSDDLGQGSDTQYF. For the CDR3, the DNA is TGTGCCAGCAGTGACGACCTGGGACAGGGATCAGATACGCAGTATTTT.

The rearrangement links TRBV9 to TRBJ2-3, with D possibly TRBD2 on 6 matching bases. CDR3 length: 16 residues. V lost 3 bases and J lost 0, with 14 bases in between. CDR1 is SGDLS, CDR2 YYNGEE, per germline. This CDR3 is CASSAAPSASTDTQYF. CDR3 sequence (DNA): TGTGCCAGCAGCGCAGCCCCTAGCGCCAGCACAGATACGCAGTATTTT.

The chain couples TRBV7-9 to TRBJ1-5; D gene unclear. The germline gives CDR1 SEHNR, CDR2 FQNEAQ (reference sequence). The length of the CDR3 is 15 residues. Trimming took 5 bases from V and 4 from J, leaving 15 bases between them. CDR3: CASSRAGEPNQPQHF. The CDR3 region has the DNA TGTGCCAGCAGCCGGGCCGGGGAACCTAATCAGCCCCAGCATTTT.

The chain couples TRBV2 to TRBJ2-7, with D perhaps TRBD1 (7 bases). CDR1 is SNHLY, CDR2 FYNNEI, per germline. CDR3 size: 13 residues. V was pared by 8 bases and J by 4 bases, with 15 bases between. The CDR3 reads CASDARGVYEQYV. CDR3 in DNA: TGTGCCAGCGACGCCAGGGGGGTGTACGAGCAGTACGTC.

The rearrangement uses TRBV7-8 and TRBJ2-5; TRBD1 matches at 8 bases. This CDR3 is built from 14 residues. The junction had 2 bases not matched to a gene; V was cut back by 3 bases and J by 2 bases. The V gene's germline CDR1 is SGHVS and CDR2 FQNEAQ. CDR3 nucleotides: TGTGCCAGCAGCTTGGACAGGGTTCAAGAGACCCAGTACTTC. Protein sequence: CASSLDRVQETQYF.

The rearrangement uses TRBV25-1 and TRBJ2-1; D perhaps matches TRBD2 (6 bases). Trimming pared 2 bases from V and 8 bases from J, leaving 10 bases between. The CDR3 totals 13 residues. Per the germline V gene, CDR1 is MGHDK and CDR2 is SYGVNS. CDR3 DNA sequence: TGTGCCAGCAGTGAACGGGAGCTATATGAGCAGTTCTTC. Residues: CASSERELYEQFF.